The 14 T cell receptor beta chains presented below share a single source sample, sequenced in a study of blood T cell repertoires in COVID-19 (dated by TCRdb to between 2020 and 2021). The library was made by the immunoSEQ multiplex PCR assay. As stored in TCRdb, this immuneACCESS dataset retains in-frame rearrangements with V and J assigned. A fraction of the clones does not appear; measured against another copy, unresolved V genes explain less than half of the discrepancy, and the remainder lacks a known reason. For this sample the table gives around 130,000 clones, of which 84% were detected only once. 9% to 15% of the sample goes to the ten largest clones. Sequences were obtained from peripheral blood. The receptors derive from a woman in her sixties with acute or convalescent COVID-19.

This clone was detected a few times. The chain carries TRBV4-1 and TRBJ1-2; D is unclear. This CDR3 comprises 15 residues. V was cut by 4 bases and J by 5 bases, with 17 bases left in between. The germline gives CDR1 MGHRA, CDR2 YSYEKL. The CDR3 coding sequence is TGCGCCAGCAGCCGTGAGGGCGCCACAGTATATGGCTACACCTTC. Amino acids: CASSREGATVYGYTF.

This CDR3 reads CASSPGIRGQNNSPLHF. CDR3 coding DNA: TGTGCCAGCTCACCGGGGATCCGTGGACAAAATAATTCACCCCTCCACTTT. The gene calls are TRBV18 and TRBJ1-6; possibly TRBD1 for D (5 bases). The V gene's germline CDR1 is KGHSH and CDR2 LQKENI. This CDR3 is built from 17 residues. V was clipped by 3 bases and J by 5 bases, with 17 bases between them. The full variable domain, its missing parts supplied by reference TRBV18 and TRBJ1-6, is NAGVMQNPRHLVRRRGQEARLRCSPMKGHSHVYWYRQLPEEGLKFMVYLQKENIIDESGMPKERFSAEFPKEGPSILRIQQVVRGDSAAYFCASSPGIRGQNNSPLHFGNGTRLTVT.

V gene TRBV3-1 (or the pseudogene TRBV3-2) combines with J gene TRBJ2-2; D remains unclear. Trimming took off 5 bases at V and 6 bases at J, with 7 bases between the two ends. Germline CDR1 and CDR2: LGHDT and YNNKEL (reference sequence). This CDR3 contains 12 residues. DNA of the CDR3: TGTGCCAGCAGCTATACAGCCGGGGAGCTGTTTTTT. It codes for CASSYTAGELFF.

This rearrangement joins TRBV20-1 to TRBJ1-2; D is ambiguous. Germline values: CDR1 DFQATT, CDR2 SNEGSKA (reference sequence). V was clipped by 6 bases and J by 6 bases, with 14 bases between them. This CDR3 comprises 12 residues. CDR3 sequence: CSASPDSDGYTF. The DNA of the CDR3 is TGCAGTGCCAGTCCGGACTCCGATGGCTACACCTTC.

In this sample, this clone turned up a few times. For the CDR3, the DNA is TGCGCCAGCAGCCCACCAGCAGATACGCAGTATTTT. This sequence encodes CASSPPADTQYF. The chain recombines TRBV5-1 with TRBJ2-3; no definite D call. V dropped 4 bases and J dropped 4 bases, with 7 bases sitting between them. Per germline, CDR1 SGHRS and CDR2 YFSETQ. CDR3 length equals 12 residues.

In DNA, the CDR3 is TGTGCCTACACCCAGGGGGCCGGCACAGATACGCAGTATTTT. This codes for CAYTQGAGTDTQYF. V is TRBV30 and J is TRBJ2-3; 8 bases line up with TRBD1. V shed 7 bases, J shed 1 base, and the junction held 7 bases outside the gene matches. This CDR3 has 14 amino acids. Looked up from germline, CDR1 is GTSNPN and CDR2 is SVGIG (reference sequence).

V usage is TRBV9 and J usage is TRBJ1-2; a weak D match, TRBD1 (5 bases). Germline V gene sequence: CDR1 SGDLS, CDR2 YYNGEE. The CDR3 is made up of 14 amino acids. V lost 0 bases and J 11 bases, leaving 17 bases between the germline ends. CDR3 DNA: TGTGCCAGCAGCGTAGAGGGGCCTCATAGAAAATACACCTTC. Protein: CASSVEGPHRKYTF.

The gene calls are TRBV29-1 and TRBJ1-5; D is possibly TRBD1 (5 bases). The CDR3 loop spans 13 amino acids. V lost 3 bases to trimming and J lost 5 bases, with 11 bases between them. Germline lookup yields CDR1 SQVTM and CDR2 ANQGSEA. The chain's CDR3 is CSVEGRAHQPQHF. In DNA, the CDR3 is TGCAGCGTTGAGGGCAGGGCCCATCAGCCCCAGCATTTT.

The chain joins TRBV10-3 to TRBJ1-2; the match to TRBD1 covers 7 bases. The V gene end was trimmed by 7 bases and the J gene end by 8 bases; junction bases not matched to a gene: 13. The CDR3 is 14 residues long. CDR1 and CDR2 (germline): ENHRY, SYGVKD. The CDR3 sequence is CAITLGAGGGGYTF. The CDR3 coding sequence is TGTGCCATCACGCTAGGAGCAGGGGGTGGCGGCTACACCTTC.

The J gene is TRBJ2-7, the V gene TRBV5-8, with TRBD1 as a possible D gene (6 bases). Deletions cut 0 bases from V and 2 bases from J, with 12 bases between. The CDR3 runs 15 residues. Germline V gene data show CDR1 as SGHTS and CDR2 as YDEGEE. The DNA for the CDR3 is TGTGCCAGCAGCTTGGGCCAGGGGCCTACCTACGAGCAGTACGTC. Translated: CASSLGQGPTYEQYV.

This sequence joins TRBV11-2 and TRBJ1-1; 8 bases match TRBD1. V gave up 4 bases and J gave up 8 bases; unmatched junction bases: 18. Germline CDR1 is SGHAT and CDR2 is FQNNGV. The CDR3 loop spans 17 amino acids. CDR3 coding DNA: TGTGCCAGCAGCTCAACTACCGTCCGGGACAGGCGAAACGAAGCTTTCTTT. Protein product: CASSSTTVRDRRNEAFF.

This clone came up once. This chain joins TRBV11-2 and TRBJ1-4; 9 bases map to TRBD1. Germline CDR1 and CDR2: SGHAT and FQNNGV. V shed 2 bases, J shed 14 bases, and the junction held 6 bases outside the gene matches. The CDR3 spans 13 residues. The CDR3 protein is CASSLPGQGRLFF. The CDR3 DNA sequence: TGTGCCAGCAGCTTACCGGGACAGGGCCGGCTGTTTTTT.

This chain joins TRBV18 and TRBJ1-1; D is unresolved. This CDR3 spans 15 amino acids. CDR1 is KGHSH, CDR2 LQKENI, per germline. With 4 bases removed from V and 0 bases from J, the gap between germline ends came to 12 bases. The CDR3 DNA follows: TGTGCCAGCTCACGGGCTGGTAATCTGAACACTGAAGCTTTCTTT. It is translated as CASSRAGNLNTEAFF.

This clone was detected only once. This chain connects TRBV3-1 (or the pseudogene TRBV3-2) to TRBJ1-2; a possible D gene is TRBD1 (6 bases). In germline, CDR1 is LGHDT, CDR2 YNNKEL (reference sequence). Trimming took 2 bases from V and 4 from J, leaving 11 bases between them. This CDR3 has 14 residues. The CDR3 here is CASSQWTESYGYTF. The CDR3 nucleotides are TGTGCCAGCAGCCAATGGACAGAGAGCTATGGCTACACCTTC.